This is a list of T cell receptor beta chains from one sample in a study of shared clonotypes between healthy human individuals. TCRdb's table, derived via immunoSEQ multiplex PCR, lists solely in-frame clones and lacks some. In the table there are 800,000 or so clones, 96% of which are singletons. The specimen was naive CD8+ T cells sorted from blood. These receptors came from a young man in good health. CDR3s include the opening cysteine and the closing phenylalanine or tryptophan. The D gene is left open where the match is weak. Some rows have no size entry. The others give once, few or many, or a class for an expanded clone.

d_call clone_size j_call v_call cdr3_aa cdr3_nt
TRBD1 - TRBJ1-2 TRBV9 CASRDRDGYTF TGTGCCAGCAGGGACAGGGATGGCTACACCTTC
- - TRBJ2-1 TRBV18 CASSASSHNEQFF TGTGCCAGCTCGGCCAGCTCCCACAATGAGCAGTTCTTC
- - TRBJ2-7 TRBV27 CASIAPDYEQYF TGTGCCAGCATTGCCCCAGACTACGAGCAGTACTTC
- - TRBJ2-1 TRBV15 CATSRDSSPNNEQFF TGTGCCACCAGCAGAGATTCAAGCCCTAACAATGAGCAGTTCTTC
- - TRBJ2-3 TRBV6-6 CASSYGPSAVDTQYF TGTGCCAGCAGTTACGGTCCTAGCGCGGTAGATACGCAGTATTTT
TRBD1 - TRBJ2-1 TRBV5-5 CASSPGTGYNEQFF TGTGCCAGCAGCCCCGGGACAGGGTACAATGAGCAGTTCTTC
TRBD2 - TRBJ2-1 TRBV7-4 CASSLVGSGRYNEQFF TGTGCCAGCAGCTTAGTGGGTAGCGGGAGATACAATGAGCAGTTCTTC
TRBD2 - TRBJ2-7 TRBV7-6 CASSLARGGYEQYF TGTGCCAGCAGCTTAGCGCGCGGGGGCTACGAGCAGTACTTC
- - TRBJ1-2 TRBV27 CASSPTGRIYGYTF TGTGCCAGCAGTCCCACCGGCAGGATCTATGGCTACACCTTC
TRBD2 - TRBJ2-7 TRBV5-5 CASSLLAGGEIPYEQYF TGTGCCAGCAGCTTACTAGCGGGCGGAGAGATTCCCTACGAGCAGTACTTC
- - TRBJ2-7 TRBV2 CASSEGRGSSYEQYF TGTGCCAGCAGTGAGGGCAGGGGCTCGAGCTACGAGCAGTACTTC
- once TRBJ2-2 TRBV19 CASSMTNTGELFF TGTGCCAGTAGTATGACAAACACCGGGGAGCTGTTTTTT
TRBD1 - TRBJ1-2 TRBV10-2 CASSVGQTGFYGYTF TGCGCCAGCAGTGTGGGTCAGACAGGGTTCTATGGCTACACCTTC
- - TRBJ2-7 TRBV15 CATSRGLHEQYF TGTGCCACCAGCAGAGGCCTTCACGAGCAGTACTTC
- - TRBJ2-4 TRBV27 CASSLRGALAKNIQYF TGTGCCAGCAGTTTAAGGGGGGCTCTAGCCAAAAACATTCAGTACTTC
- - TRBJ2-7 TRBV5-1 CASSLGGPTSYEQYF TGCGCCAGCAGCTTGGGGGGGCCTACTTCCTACGAGCAGTACTTC
- - TRBJ2-7 TRBV5-1 CASSLEVGSFYEQYF TGCGCCAGCAGCTTGGAAGTCGGGAGCTTCTACGAGCAGTACTTC
- - TRBJ2-7 TRBV11-2 CASSLVGGPEQYF TGTGCCAGCAGCTTAGTGGGCGGACCCGAGCAGTACTTC
- - TRBJ2-3 TRBV4-1 CASSPGTDTQYF TGCGCCAGCAGCCCAGGCACAGATACGCAGTATTTT
- - TRBJ1-1 TRBV28 CASSFTWDGNTEAFF TGTGCCAGCAGCTTTACTTGGGACGGAAACACTGAAGCTTTCTTT